Listed below are T cell receptor beta chains from one sample, sequenced in a study of Graves' ophthalmopathy and Graves' hyperthyroidism. Using its own MiXCR run on the multiplex PCR reads, TCRdb lists one record per CDR3 protein. The sample contains more than 300,000 distinct CDR3 sequences, about 18% of which appear only once. The sequenced material came from peripheral blood. Source of these receptors: an adult woman with stable Graves' hyperthyroidism. Each CDR3 is given with its conserved first and last residue. The order of the fields is clone size, V gene, D gene, J gene, CDR3 protein, CDR3 DNA. A D gene is named only where the DNA matches it firmly. Where a row states a size, it is once, few, many or the class of an expanded clone; other rows omit it.

>many|TRBV15|NA|TRBJ1-1
CATSRGAGRGNTEAFF
TGTGCCACCAGCAGAGGGGCAGGGCGAGGGAACACTGAAGCTTTCTTT
>many|TRBV27|NA|TRBJ2-7
CASSLSRPPRGSYEQYF
TGTGCCAGCAGTTTATCCCGCCCGCCCCGGGGATCCTACGAGCAGTACTTC
>many|TRBV2|NA|TRBJ1-2
CANSDWSTNGYTF
TGTGCCAACAGTGATTGGTCTACTAATGGCTACACCTTC
>NA|TRBV6-2/TRBV6-3|NA|TRBJ1-5
CASSYSMTRRQPQHF
TGTGCCAGCAGTTACTCGATGACTCGCAGGCAGCCCCAGCATTTT
>many|TRBV11-2|NA|TRBJ2-7
CASTLTGAYEQYF
TGTGCCAGCACCCTAACTGGGGCCTACGAGCAGTACTTC
>many|TRBV28|TRBD1|TRBJ2-7
CASSWSGTGGSEQYF
TGTGCCAGCAGTTGGTCCGGGACAGGGGGAAGCGAGCAGTACTTC
>many|TRBV9|TRBD1|TRBJ2-7
CASSAGTGFSYEQYF
TGTGCCAGCAGCGCAGGGACAGGTTTCTCCTACGAGCAGTACTTC
>NA|TRBV30|NA|TRBJ2-3
CAGTSTDTQYF
TGTGCAGGCACAAGCACAGATACGCAGTATTTT
>many|TRBV29-1|NA|TRBJ2-7
CSARSFERPGEQYF
TGCAGCGCCCGAAGCTTCGAGCGGCCCGGCGAGCAGTACTTC
>NA|TRBV11-2|TRBD1|TRBJ1-2
CASSYSSRGNYGYTF
TGTGCCAGCAGTTACTCTAGCAGGGGGAACTATGGCTACACCTTC
>few|TRBV4-1|NA|TRBJ1-1
CASSHRDGLNTEAFF
TGCGCCAGCAGCCATCGGGACGGACTGAACACTGAAGCTTTCTTT
>many|TRBV6-1|TRBD1|TRBJ2-4
CASSERGQAHRYIKYF
TGTGCCAGCAGCGAAAGGGGACAGGCCCACCGATACATTAAGTACTTC
>many|TRBV12-3/TRBV12-4|TRBD2|TRBJ2-3
CASSLRVAGVTDTQYF
TGTGCCAGCAGTTTAAGAGTAGCGGGAGTGACAGATACGCAGTATTTT
>many|TRBV20-1|NA|TRBJ1-6
CSALGRSNSPLHF
TGCAGTGCTCTAGGACGGAGTAATTCACCCCTCCACTTT
>few|TRBV28|TRBD2|TRBJ2-5
CASTRTSGRARNDETQYF
TGTGCCAGCACCCGGACTAGCGGGAGGGCCAGGAACGATGAGACCCAGTACTTC
>many|TRBV6-5|NA|TRBJ2-7
CASRAGQVTYEQYF
TGTGCCAGCAGAGCGGGACAGGTCACCTACGAGCAGTACTTC
>NA|TRBV7-3|TRBD2|TRBJ2-2
CASSGLAGAGELFF
TGTGCCAGCAGCGGACTAGCGGGAGCCGGGGAGCTGTTTTTT